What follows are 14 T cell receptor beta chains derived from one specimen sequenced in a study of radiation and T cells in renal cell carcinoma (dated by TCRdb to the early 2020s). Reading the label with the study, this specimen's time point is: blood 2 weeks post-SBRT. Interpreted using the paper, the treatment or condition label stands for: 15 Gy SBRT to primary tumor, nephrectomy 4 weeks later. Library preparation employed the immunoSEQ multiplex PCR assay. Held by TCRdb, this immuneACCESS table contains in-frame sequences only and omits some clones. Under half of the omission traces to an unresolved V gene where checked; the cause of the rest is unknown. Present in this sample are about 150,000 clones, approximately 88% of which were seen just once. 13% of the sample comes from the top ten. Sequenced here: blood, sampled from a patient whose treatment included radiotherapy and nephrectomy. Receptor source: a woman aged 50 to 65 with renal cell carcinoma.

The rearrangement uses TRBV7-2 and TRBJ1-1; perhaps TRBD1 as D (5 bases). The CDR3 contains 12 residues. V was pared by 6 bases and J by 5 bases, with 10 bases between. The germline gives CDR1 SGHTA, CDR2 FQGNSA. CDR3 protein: CASRSGSTEAFF. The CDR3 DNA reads TGTGCCAGCAGGTCAGGGTCGACTGAAGCTTTCTTT.

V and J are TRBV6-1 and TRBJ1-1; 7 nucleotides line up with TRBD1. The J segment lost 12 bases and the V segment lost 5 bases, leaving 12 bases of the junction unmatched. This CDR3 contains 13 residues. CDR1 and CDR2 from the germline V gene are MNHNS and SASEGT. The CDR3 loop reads CASSLRTGSVSFF. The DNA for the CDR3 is TGTGCCAGCAGTCTAAGGACAGGTAGCGTGTCTTTCTTT.

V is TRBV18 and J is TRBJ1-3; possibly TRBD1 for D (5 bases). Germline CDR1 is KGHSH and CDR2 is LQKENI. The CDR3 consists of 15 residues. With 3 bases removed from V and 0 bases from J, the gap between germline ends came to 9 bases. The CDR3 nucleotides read TGTGCCAGCTCACCTAGGACAAGCTCTGGAAACACCATATATTTT. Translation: CASSPRTSSGNTIYF.

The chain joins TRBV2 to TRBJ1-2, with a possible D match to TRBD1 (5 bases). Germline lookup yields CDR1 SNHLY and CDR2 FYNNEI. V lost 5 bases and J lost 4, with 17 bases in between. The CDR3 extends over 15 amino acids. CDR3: CASSSLAYGAYGYTF. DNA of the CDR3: TGTGCCAGCAGTTCTCTAGCCTACGGGGCCTATGGCTACACCTTC.

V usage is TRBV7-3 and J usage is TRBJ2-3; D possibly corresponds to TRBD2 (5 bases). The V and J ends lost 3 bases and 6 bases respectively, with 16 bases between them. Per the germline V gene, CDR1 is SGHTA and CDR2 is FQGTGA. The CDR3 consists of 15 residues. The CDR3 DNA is TGTGCCAGCAGCTTTTCCCCGGGGAATTGGGATACGCAGTATTTT. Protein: CASSFSPGNWDTQYF.

CDR3 region: CASSGVGGEAYEQYF. The DNA for the CDR3 is TGTGCCAGCAGTGGGGTCGGGGGGGAAGCCTACGAGCAGTACTTC. V and J are TRBV6-1 and TRBJ2-7, with 8 bases fitting TRBD2. In germline, CDR1 is MNHNS, CDR2 SASEGT. The CDR3 runs to 15 residues. The junction had 7 bases not matched to a gene; V was cut back by 4 bases and J by 2 bases.

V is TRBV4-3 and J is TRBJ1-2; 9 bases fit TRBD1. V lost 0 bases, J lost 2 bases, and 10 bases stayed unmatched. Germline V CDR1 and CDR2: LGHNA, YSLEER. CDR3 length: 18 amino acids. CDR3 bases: TGCGCCAGCAGCCAAGATCAGGGACAGGGTGGGCTAAACTATGGCTACACCTTC. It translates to CASSQDQGQGGLNYGYTF.

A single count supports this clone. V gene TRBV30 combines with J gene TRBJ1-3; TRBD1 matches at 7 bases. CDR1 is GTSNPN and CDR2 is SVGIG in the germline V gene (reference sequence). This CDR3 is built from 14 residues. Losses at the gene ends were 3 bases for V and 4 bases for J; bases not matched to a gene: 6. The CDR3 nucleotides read TGTGCCTGGAGGGCCAGGGGGACGGGAAACACCATATATTTT. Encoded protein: CAWRARGTGNTIYF. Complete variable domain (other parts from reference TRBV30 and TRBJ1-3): SQTIHQWPATLVQPVGSPLSLECTVEGTSNPNLYWYRQAAGRGLQLLFYSVGIGQISSEVPQNLSASRPQDRQFILSSKKLLLSDSGFYLCAWRARGTGNTIYFGEGSWLTVV.

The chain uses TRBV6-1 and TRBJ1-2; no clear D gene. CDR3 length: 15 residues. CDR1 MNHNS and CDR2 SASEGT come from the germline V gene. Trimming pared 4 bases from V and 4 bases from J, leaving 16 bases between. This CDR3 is CASSVSQVVSYGYTF. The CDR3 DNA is TGTGCCAGCAGTGTATCCCAGGTTGTTAGCTATGGCTACACCTTC.

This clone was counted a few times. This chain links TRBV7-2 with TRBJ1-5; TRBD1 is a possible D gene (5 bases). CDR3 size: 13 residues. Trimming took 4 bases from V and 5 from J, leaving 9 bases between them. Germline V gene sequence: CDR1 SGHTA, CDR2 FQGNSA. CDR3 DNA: TGTGCCAGCAGCTCATGGGGGGATCAGCCCCAGCATTTT. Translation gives CASSSWGDQPQHF. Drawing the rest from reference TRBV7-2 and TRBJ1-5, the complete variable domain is GAGVSQSPSNKVTEKGKDVELRCDPISGHTALYWYRQSLGQGLEFLIYFQGNSAPDKSGLPSDRFSAERTGGSVSTLTIQRTQQEDSAVYLCASSSWGDQPQHFGDGTRLSIL.

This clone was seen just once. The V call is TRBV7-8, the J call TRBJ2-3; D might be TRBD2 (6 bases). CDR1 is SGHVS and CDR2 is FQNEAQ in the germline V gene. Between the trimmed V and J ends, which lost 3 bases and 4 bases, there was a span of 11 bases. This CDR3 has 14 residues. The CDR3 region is CASSFGGAADTQYF. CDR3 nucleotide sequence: TGTGCCAGCAGCTTTGGCGGGGCGGCAGATACGCAGTATTTT.

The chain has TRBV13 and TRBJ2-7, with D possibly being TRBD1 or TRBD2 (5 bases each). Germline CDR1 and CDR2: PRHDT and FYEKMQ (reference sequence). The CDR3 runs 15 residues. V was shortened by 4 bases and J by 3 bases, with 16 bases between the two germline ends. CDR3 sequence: CASSSNSGPNYEQYF. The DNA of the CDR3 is TGTGCCAGCAGCTCTAACTCGGGACCGAACTACGAGCAGTACTTC.

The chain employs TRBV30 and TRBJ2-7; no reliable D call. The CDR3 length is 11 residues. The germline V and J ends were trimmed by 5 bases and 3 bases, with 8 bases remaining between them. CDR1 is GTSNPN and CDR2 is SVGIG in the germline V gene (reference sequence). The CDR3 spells CAWGPHYEQYF. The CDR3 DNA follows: TGTGCCTGGGGACCGCACTACGAGCAGTACTTC.

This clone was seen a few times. The CDR3 DNA reads TGTGCCAGTAGTTTCTCCGCTGAAGCTTTCTTT. It yields the protein CASSFSAEAFF. The chain links TRBV19 to TRBJ1-1, with D unclear. Germline values: CDR1 LNHDA, CDR2 SQIVND (reference sequence). This CDR3 comprises 11 residues. Deletions cut 5 bases from V and 6 bases from J, with 7 bases between.